The rows below give T cell receptor beta chains drawn from one sample of a study of cytomegalovirus exposure and HLA in healthy donors. The protocol was immunoSEQ multiplex PCR, while the TCRdb copy is restricted to in-frame clones and leaves out a portion. The sample comprises over 200,000 clones, around four fifths of which are singletons, and about 3.8% rests with the top ten. The specimen was PBMCs. The receptor source for this set is a male donor in good health and CMV-seronegative. Each CDR3 is given with its conserved first and last residue. Each record gives: V gene, J gene, D gene, clone size, CDR3 DNA, CDR3 protein. The D gene is left open where the match is weak. Expanded clones are given a class, and other clones once, few, many or no size at all.

v_gene: TRBV6-5; j_gene: TRBJ2-7; d_gene: TRBD1; abundance: .; CDR3nt: TGTGCCAGCCGAACTAACAGGGGGCCTTACGAGCAGTACTTC; CDR3aa: CASRTNRGPYEQYF
v_gene: TRBV5-1; j_gene: TRBJ2-3; d_gene: .; abundance: .; CDR3nt: TGCGCCAGCAGTGGAGGCAGGGGAGGGACAGATACGCAGTATTTT; CDR3aa: CASSGGRGGTDTQYF
v_gene: TRBV7-3; j_gene: TRBJ2-1; d_gene: .; abundance: .; CDR3nt: TGTGCCAGCAGCCAGGGGTATGAGCAGTTCTTC; CDR3aa: CASSQGYEQFF
v_gene: TRBV19; j_gene: TRBJ1-1; d_gene: .; abundance: .; CDR3nt: TGTGCCAGTAGTATACCCCTGCGTCCCAGGGTTGTACCTGAAGCTTTCTTT; CDR3aa: CASSIPLRPRVVPEAFF
v_gene: TRBV18; j_gene: TRBJ1-2; d_gene: .; abundance: .; CDR3nt: TGTGCCAGCTCCAGCGGACAGATCTATGGCTACACCTTC; CDR3aa: CASSSGQIYGYTF
v_gene: TRBV18; j_gene: TRBJ2-1; d_gene: TRBD1; abundance: .; CDR3nt: TGTGCCAGCTCACCAGTACCTCCGGACAGGGGGAGAAATGAGCAGTTCTTC; CDR3aa: CASSPVPPDRGRNEQFF
v_gene: TRBV5-1; j_gene: TRBJ2-1; d_gene: TRBD2; abundance: .; CDR3nt: TGCGCCAGCAGCTTCGCGACTAGCGCCTCAATAAATGAGCAGTTCTTC; CDR3aa: CASSFATSASINEQFF
v_gene: TRBV7-3; j_gene: TRBJ2-2; d_gene: .; abundance: .; CDR3nt: TGTGCCAGCAGCTTAATCCCCGCAGTGGCCAACACCGGGGAGCTGTTTTTT; CDR3aa: CASSLIPAVANTGELFF
v_gene: TRBV6-5; j_gene: TRBJ1-2; d_gene: TRBD1; abundance: .; CDR3nt: TGTGCCAGCAGTTACGAGGACAGGGCACGCGGCTACACCTTC; CDR3aa: CASSYEDRARGYTF
v_gene: TRBV2; j_gene: TRBJ1-4; d_gene: .; abundance: .; CDR3nt: TGTGCCAGCAGTGCTTCTGGGCAGGAAAAACTGTTTTTT; CDR3aa: CASSASGQEKLFF
v_gene: TRBV5-1; j_gene: TRBJ1-1; d_gene: .; abundance: .; CDR3nt: TGCGCCAGCCACCCGGGGAGAACTAGGGCGAACACTGAAGCTTTCTTT; CDR3aa: CASHPGRTRANTEAFF
v_gene: TRBV19; j_gene: TRBJ1-4; d_gene: TRBD1; abundance: .; CDR3nt: TGTGCCGTAAAATTGCCCGGGACAGGGGTTGAAAAACTGTTTTTT; CDR3aa: CAVKLPGTGVEKLFF
v_gene: TRBV28; j_gene: TRBJ2-4; d_gene: TRBD1; abundance: .; CDR3nt: TGTGCCAGCAGGGAGACAGGGGGCGCGGGAATCGCCAAAAACATTCAGTACTTC; CDR3aa: CASRETGGAGIAKNIQYF
v_gene: TRBV5-4; j_gene: TRBJ2-7; d_gene: .; abundance: .; CDR3nt: TGTGCCAGCAGCTTTGGCGGAAGCGGAACCTACGAGCAGTACTTC; CDR3aa: CASSFGGSGTYEQYF
v_gene: TRBV5-1; j_gene: TRBJ1-1; d_gene: TRBD1; abundance: .; CDR3nt: TGCGCCAGCAGCTTGGTGGTCGGACAGGGGAGCACTGAAGCTTTCTTT; CDR3aa: CASSLVVGQGSTEAFF
v_gene: TRBV2; j_gene: TRBJ2-1; d_gene: .; abundance: .; CDR3nt: TGTGCCAGCAGCCTCGGACGCTTCAGGGATGAGCAGTTCTTC; CDR3aa: CASSLGRFRDEQFF
v_gene: TRBV5-6; j_gene: TRBJ2-1; d_gene: .; abundance: .; CDR3nt: TGTGCCAGCAGCGGGAGACCGGCCTACAATGAGCAGTTCTTC; CDR3aa: CASSGRPAYNEQFF
v_gene: TRBV6-1; j_gene: TRBJ2-6; d_gene: .; abundance: .; CDR3nt: TGTGCCAGCAGAGTGGAGTCTGGGGCCAACGTCCTGACTTTC; CDR3aa: CASRVESGANVLTF
v_gene: TRBV18; j_gene: TRBJ1-1; d_gene: .; abundance: .; CDR3nt: TGTGCCAGCTCACGAACAAGGAACACTGAAGCTTTCTTT; CDR3aa: CASSRTRNTEAFF
v_gene: TRBV7-7; j_gene: TRBJ2-5; d_gene: .; abundance: once; CDR3nt: TGTGCTAGCAGCTTACGCCCGGGAGCGAGGGAGACCCAGTACTTC; CDR3aa: CASSLRPGARETQYF
v_gene: TRBV27; j_gene: TRBJ2-5; d_gene: .; abundance: .; CDR3nt: TGTGCCAGCAGTGACTACTCTCAAGAGACCCAGTACTTC; CDR3aa: CASSDYSQETQYF
v_gene: TRBV7-2; j_gene: TRBJ2-3; d_gene: .; abundance: .; CDR3nt: TGTGCCAGCAGCTTTTTCTCAGATACGCAGTATTTT; CDR3aa: CASSFFSDTQYF
v_gene: TRBV7-6; j_gene: TRBJ2-1; d_gene: TRBD1; abundance: once; CDR3nt: TGTGCCAGCAGCTCGGGACAGGTAATCATAAATGAGCAGTTCTTC; CDR3aa: CASSSGQVIINEQFF
v_gene: TRBV7-9; j_gene: TRBJ2-1; d_gene: TRBD2; abundance: once; CDR3nt: TGTGCCAGCAGCTTAGAAAGCGGGGGAAACAATGAGCAGTTCTTC; CDR3aa: CASSLESGGNNEQFF
v_gene: TRBV19; j_gene: TRBJ1-4; d_gene: .; abundance: .; CDR3nt: TGTGCCAGTAGTATTGTAGGGGCTAATGAAAAACTGTTTTTT; CDR3aa: CASSIVGANEKLFF
v_gene: TRBV29-1; j_gene: TRBJ2-4; d_gene: .; abundance: .; CDR3nt: TGCAGCGTTGTAAACCAGGGGAGAGCCAAAAACATTCAGTACTTC; CDR3aa: CSVVNQGRAKNIQYF
v_gene: TRBV5-1; j_gene: TRBJ2-7; d_gene: .; abundance: .; CDR3nt: TGCGCCAGCAGCTTGGAGCGTCAGTACGAGCAGTACTTC; CDR3aa: CASSLERQYEQYF
v_gene: TRBV7-6; j_gene: TRBJ2-7; d_gene: TRBD1; abundance: .; CDR3nt: TGTGCCAGCAGCCCCCCAAACAGTCAACCGGGACAGGGGGCACCCTACGAGCAGTACTTC; CDR3aa: CASSPPNSQPGQGAPYEQYF
v_gene: TRBV18; j_gene: TRBJ2-5; d_gene: .; abundance: .; CDR3nt: TGTGCCAGCTCACCCACTAGGGAAGAGACCCAGTACTTC; CDR3aa: CASSPTREETQYF
v_gene: TRBV18; j_gene: TRBJ2-1; d_gene: TRBD1; abundance: .; CDR3nt: TGTGCCAGCTCACCACCAGTACAGGGGGCGAAAAATGAGCAGTTCTTC; CDR3aa: CASSPPVQGAKNEQFF
v_gene: TRBV19; j_gene: TRBJ2-1; d_gene: TRBD1; abundance: .; CDR3nt: TGTGCCAGTAGTACGGGACAGGGAAGGAATGAGCAGTTCTTC; CDR3aa: CASSTGQGRNEQFF
v_gene: TRBV5-5; j_gene: TRBJ2-1; d_gene: TRBD2; abundance: .; CDR3nt: TGTGCCAGCAGCTTGTGGTTACTGTCTAGCGGAGCCTACAATGAGCAGTTCTTC; CDR3aa: CASSLWLLSSGAYNEQFF
v_gene: TRBV10-1; j_gene: TRBJ1-1; d_gene: .; abundance: .; CDR3nt: TGCGCCAGCAGTGAATCGGGGAACACTGAAGCTTTCTTT; CDR3aa: CASSESGNTEAFF
v_gene: TRBV7-2; j_gene: TRBJ2-7; d_gene: .; abundance: once; CDR3nt: TGTGCCAGCAGCTTTAAGAGACAGAACTACGAGCAGTACTTC; CDR3aa: CASSFKRQNYEQYF
v_gene: TRBV9; j_gene: TRBJ2-7; d_gene: TRBD2; abundance: .; CDR3nt: TGTGCCAGCAGCGGAGCTAGCGGATCCTACGAGCAGTACTTC; CDR3aa: CASSGASGSYEQYF
v_gene: TRBV28; j_gene: TRBJ1-5; d_gene: .; abundance: .; CDR3nt: TGTGCCAGCAGAACTAGTAGCCAGCCCCAGCATTTT; CDR3aa: CASRTSSQPQHF
v_gene: TRBV6-6; j_gene: TRBJ2-3; d_gene: TRBD2; abundance: .; CDR3nt: TGTGCCAGCAGTTACGAGCGGGAGGGCCATTCAGATACGCAGTATTTT; CDR3aa: CASSYEREGHSDTQYF
v_gene: TRBV28; j_gene: TRBJ2-1; d_gene: TRBD2; abundance: .; CDR3nt: TGTGCCAGCAGTTTAGAAGCTAGCGGGAGGGACGAGCAGTTCTTC; CDR3aa: CASSLEASGRDEQFF
v_gene: TRBV7-2; j_gene: TRBJ2-7; d_gene: .; abundance: .; CDR3nt: TGTGCCAGCAGCTTCGCGACAGGTTACAACGAGCAGTACTTC; CDR3aa: CASSFATGYNEQYF
v_gene: TRBV19; j_gene: TRBJ2-7; d_gene: TRBD2; abundance: few; CDR3nt: TGTGCCAGTAGTACAGATAGCGGGAGAACCTACGGGCAGTACTTC; CDR3aa: CASSTDSGRTYGQYF
v_gene: TRBV11-2; j_gene: TRBJ1-3; d_gene: .; abundance: .; CDR3nt: TGTGCCAGCAGCCTTACTCGCTCTGGAAACACCATATATTTT; CDR3aa: CASSLTRSGNTIYF
v_gene: TRBV5-1; j_gene: TRBJ1-4; d_gene: .; abundance: few; CDR3nt: TGCGCCAGCAGCCGAGGACAGAATGAAAAACTGTTTTTT; CDR3aa: CASSRGQNEKLFF
v_gene: TRBV23-1; j_gene: TRBJ2-6; d_gene: .; abundance: .; CDR3nt: TGCGCCAGCAGTCCAGACAGTGCTTCTGGGGCCAACGTCCTGACTTTC; CDR3aa: CASSPDSASGANVLTF
v_gene: TRBV9; j_gene: TRBJ1-6; d_gene: .; abundance: .; CDR3nt: TGTGCCAGCAGCGTAACGAGCTCCTATAATTCACCCCTCCACTTT; CDR3aa: CASSVTSSYNSPLHF
v_gene: TRBV27; j_gene: TRBJ1-1; d_gene: .; abundance: .; CDR3nt: TGTGCCAGCAGTTTACGGTCCTATACAGCAGCAAATACGAACACTGAAGCTTTCTTT; CDR3aa: CASSLRSYTAANTNTEAFF
v_gene: TRBV28; j_gene: TRBJ1-1; d_gene: .; abundance: .; CDR3nt: TGTGCCAGCTCCCAGGGCCCAAACACTGAAGCTTTCTTT; CDR3aa: CASSQGPNTEAFF
v_gene: TRBV28; j_gene: TRBJ2-7; d_gene: .; abundance: .; CDR3nt: TGTGCCAGCAGTTCCCCTCCCGAGCAGTACTTC; CDR3aa: CASSSPPEQYF
v_gene: TRBV15; j_gene: TRBJ2-1; d_gene: .; abundance: .; CDR3nt: TGTGCCACCAGCAGAGGTTCAGGGCACAATGAGCAGTTCTTC; CDR3aa: CATSRGSGHNEQFF
v_gene: TRBV20-1; j_gene: TRBJ1-1; d_gene: .; abundance: .; CDR3nt: TGCAGTGCTACGGCGGGGGAAGCTTTCTTT; CDR3aa: CSATAGEAFF
v_gene: TRBV7-8; j_gene: TRBJ1-1; d_gene: .; abundance: .; CDR3nt: TGTGCCAGCAGCTTACCACAGGGGAACACTGAAGCTTTCTTT; CDR3aa: CASSLPQGNTEAFF
v_gene: TRBV5-1; j_gene: TRBJ2-7; d_gene: TRBD1; abundance: .; CDR3nt: TGCGCCAGCAGCTTACAGGGGGCATCCTACGAGCAGTACTTC; CDR3aa: CASSLQGASYEQYF
v_gene: TRBV5-1; j_gene: TRBJ2-1; d_gene: .; abundance: few; CDR3nt: TGCGCCAGCAGCTTCGACGGGAGTTACTACAATGAGCAGTTCTTC; CDR3aa: CASSFDGSYYNEQFF
v_gene: TRBV19; j_gene: TRBJ2-2; d_gene: TRBD2; abundance: .; CDR3nt: TGTGCCAGTAGTAGGGTAGCGGGCGGGGCCGGGGAGCTGTTTTTT; CDR3aa: CASSRVAGGAGELFF
v_gene: TRBV5-6; j_gene: TRBJ1-2; d_gene: .; abundance: .; CDR3nt: TGTGCCAGCAGCTGGGCCTGGCTTACCGAGAACTATGGCTACACCTTC; CDR3aa: CASSWAWLTENYGYTF
v_gene: TRBV5-4; j_gene: TRBJ1-1; d_gene: .; abundance: few; CDR3nt: TGTGCCAGCAGCTTGGATGTGGGGGCGACTGAAGCTTTCTTT; CDR3aa: CASSLDVGATEAFF
v_gene: TRBV5-1; j_gene: TRBJ2-2; d_gene: TRBD1; abundance: once; CDR3nt: TGCGCCAGCAGCTTGGCACAGGGGGCTGTCGGGGAGCTGTTTTTT; CDR3aa: CASSLAQGAVGELFF
v_gene: TRBV9; j_gene: TRBJ2-4; d_gene: .; abundance: .; CDR3nt: TGTGCCAGCAGCGTAAGCTCAGGGGAGGGCATTCAGTACTTC; CDR3aa: CASSVSSGEGIQYF
v_gene: TRBV28; j_gene: TRBJ2-7; d_gene: .; abundance: .; CDR3nt: TGTGCCAGCAGTTACCCCTCGAGGTACGAGCAGTACTTC; CDR3aa: CASSYPSRYEQYF
v_gene: TRBV4-2; j_gene: TRBJ2-3; d_gene: TRBD2; abundance: .; CDR3nt: TGTGCCAGCAGCCCGCAACTAGCGGGAGGCACAGATACGCAGTATTTT; CDR3aa: CASSPQLAGGTDTQYF
v_gene: TRBV9; j_gene: TRBJ2-7; d_gene: .; abundance: .; CDR3nt: TGTGCCAGCAGCGCGGACAGTGTTCCCTACGAGCAGTACTTC; CDR3aa: CASSADSVPYEQYF